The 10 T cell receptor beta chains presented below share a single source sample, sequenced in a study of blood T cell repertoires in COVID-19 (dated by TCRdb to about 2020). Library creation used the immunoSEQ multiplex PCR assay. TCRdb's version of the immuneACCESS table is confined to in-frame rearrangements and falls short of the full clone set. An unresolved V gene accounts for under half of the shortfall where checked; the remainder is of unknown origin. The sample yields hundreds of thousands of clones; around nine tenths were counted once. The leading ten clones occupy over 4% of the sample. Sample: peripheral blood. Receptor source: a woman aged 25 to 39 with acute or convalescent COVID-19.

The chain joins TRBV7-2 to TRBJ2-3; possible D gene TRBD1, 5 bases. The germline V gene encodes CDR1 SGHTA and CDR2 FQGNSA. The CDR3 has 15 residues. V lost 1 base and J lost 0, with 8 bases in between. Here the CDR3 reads CASSLGTTSTDTQYF. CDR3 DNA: TGTGCCAGCAGCTTAGGGACAACTAGCACAGATACGCAGTATTTT. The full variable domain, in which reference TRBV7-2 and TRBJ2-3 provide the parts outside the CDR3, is GAGVSQSPSNKVTEKGKDVELRCDPISGHTALYWYRQSLGQGLEFLIYFQGNSAPDKSGLPSDRFSAERTGGSVSTLTIQRTQQEDSAVYLCASSLGTTSTDTQYFGPGTRLTVL.

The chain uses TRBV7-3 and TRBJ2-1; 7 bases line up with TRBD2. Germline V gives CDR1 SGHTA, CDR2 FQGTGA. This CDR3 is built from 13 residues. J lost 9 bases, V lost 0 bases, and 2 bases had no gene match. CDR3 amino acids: CASSLTREGEQFF. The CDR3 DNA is TGTGCCAGCAGCTTAACCAGGGAGGGTGAGCAGTTCTTC.

This chain's CDR3 is CASSESYRVNYGYTF. CDR3 bases: TGTGCCAGCAGTGAAAGTTACAGGGTGAACTATGGCTACACCTTC. V is TRBV6-1 and J is TRBJ1-2, with a tentative D call TRBD1 (6 bases). Germline CDR1 MNHNS, CDR2 SASEGT. The V end lost 2 bases, the J end lost 2 bases, and 12 bases lay between the germline ends. The CDR3 sequence is 15 residues long.

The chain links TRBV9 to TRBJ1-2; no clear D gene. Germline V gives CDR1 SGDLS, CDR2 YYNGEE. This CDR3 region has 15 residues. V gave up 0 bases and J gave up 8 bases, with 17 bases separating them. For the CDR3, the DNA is TGTGCCAGCAGCGTAGATGGCGGTGAAAAAGTGGGCTACACCTTC. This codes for CASSVDGGEKVGYTF.

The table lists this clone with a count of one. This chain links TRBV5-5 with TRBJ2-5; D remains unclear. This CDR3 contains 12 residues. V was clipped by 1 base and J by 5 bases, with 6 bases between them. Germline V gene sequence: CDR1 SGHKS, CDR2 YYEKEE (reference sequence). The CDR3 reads CASSLSRETQYF. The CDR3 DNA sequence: TGTGCCAGCAGCTTGTCCCGGGAGACCCAGTACTTC. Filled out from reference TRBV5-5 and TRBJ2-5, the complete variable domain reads DAGVTQSPTHLIKTRGQQVTLRCSPISGHKSVSWYQQVLGQGPQFIFQYYEKEERGRGNFPDRFSARQFPNYSSELNVNALLLGDSALYLCASSLSRETQYFGPGTRLLVL.

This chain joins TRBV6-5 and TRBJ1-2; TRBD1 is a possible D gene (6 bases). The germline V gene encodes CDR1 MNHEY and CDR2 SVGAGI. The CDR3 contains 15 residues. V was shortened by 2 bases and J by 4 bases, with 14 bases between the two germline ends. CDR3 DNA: TGTGCCAGCAGTTACGCTGGGGGCGGACTCTATGGCTACACCTTC. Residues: CASSYAGGGLYGYTF.

CDR3 in DNA: TGTGCCAGCCCAGGGGGCGGGTATGGTGGCTACACCTTC. Translated, it gives CASPGGGYGGYTF. This rearrangement joins TRBV2 to TRBJ1-2; 8 bases are shared with TRBD1. This CDR3 contains 13 residues. Germline CDR1 SNHLY, CDR2 FYNNEI. With 8 bases clipped from V and 7 bases from J, the junction kept 9 bases outside the gene matches.

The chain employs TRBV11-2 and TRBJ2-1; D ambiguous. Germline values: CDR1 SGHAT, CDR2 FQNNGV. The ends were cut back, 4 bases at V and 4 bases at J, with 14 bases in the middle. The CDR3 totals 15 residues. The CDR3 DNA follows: TGTGCCAGCAGCTCTTACAGTTACCTTTACAATGAGCAGTTCTTC. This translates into CASSSYSYLYNEQFF.

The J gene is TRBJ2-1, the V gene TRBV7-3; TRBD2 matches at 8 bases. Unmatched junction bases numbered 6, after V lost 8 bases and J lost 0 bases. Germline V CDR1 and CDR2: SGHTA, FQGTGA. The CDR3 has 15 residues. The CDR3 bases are TGTGCCAGCTCAACCGGGACTAGCTCCTACAATGAGCAGTTCTTC. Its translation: CASSTGTSSYNEQFF.

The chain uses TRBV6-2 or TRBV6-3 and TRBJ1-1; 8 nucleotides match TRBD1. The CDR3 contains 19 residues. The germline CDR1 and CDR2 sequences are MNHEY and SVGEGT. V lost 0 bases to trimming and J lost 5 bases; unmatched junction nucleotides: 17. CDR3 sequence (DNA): TGTGCCAGCAGTTACTCGAGTCATTCTCTCAGGGGGCCACGGACTGAAGCTTTCTTT. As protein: CASSYSSHSLRGPRTEAFF.